This T cell receptor (beta chain) was documented in a study of blood T cell repertoires in COVID-19. The repertoire was sequenced with immunoSEQ multiplex PCR; TCRdb's copy has only in-frame clones and lacks some. The data show hundreds of thousands of clones, roughly 90% seen once. Per germline, CDR1 SGHNT and CDR2 YENEEA. The CDR3 spans 17 residues. Unmatched junction bases numbered 6, after V lost 0 bases and J lost 2 bases. The chain recombines TRBV11-3 with TRBJ2-3, with 9 bases identical to TRBD2. This TCR was recovered from a woman aged 40 to 55 who had recovered from COVID-19. Sequenced input: PBMCs or T cells enriched from blood (not recorded which). The CDR3 sequence is CASSLEGSGSHTDTQYF. The CDR3 DNA follows: TGTGCCAGCAGCTTAGAGGGTAGCGGGAGTCACACAGATACGCAGTATTTT.